This entry concerns a single TCR beta chain. The antigen remains undetermined. CDR1 is SGHVS and CDR2 is FQNEAQ in the germline V gene. Trimming took 5 bases from V and 1 from J, leaving 13 bases between them. The CDR3 length is 15 residues. This sample is drawn from a study of T cells in localized non-small cell lung cancer. The repertoire was sequenced with immunoSEQ multiplex PCR; TCRdb's copy has only in-frame clones and lacks some. The sample shows fewer than 90,000 clones, about 83% of them seen only once. Broader study findings: Analysis by sequencing included only one tumor region, so heterogeneity remains possible. Across samples, adjacent lung featured a median around 56 of the top 100 tumor clones. T cell clonality was highest in uninvolved adjacent lung, above tumor.

The specimen was peripheral blood, collected before any cancer treatment. This chain connects TRBV7-8 to TRBJ2-3; no firm D call. The clonotype comes from a man aged 40 to 75 with stage I lung adenocarcinoma. CDR3 DNA: TGTGCCAGCAGCCACGGTGGTTCGGGCACAGATACGCAGTATTTT. It encodes CASSHGGSGTDTQYF.